The 31 T cell receptor beta chains in this list originate from one sample, sequenced in a study of identical twins. TCRdb recomputed calls from the 5' RACE reads with MiXCR, one row per CDR3 protein. The table includes a few hundred thousand distinct CDR3 sequences, less than 20% detected once. Sequenced: naive T cells sorted from blood. The receptor source for this set is a man aged 45-65 years in good health.

This clonotype was detected only a few times. The chain recombines TRBV29-1 with TRBJ2-5, with 7 bases matching TRBD2. The V gene's germline CDR1 is SQVTM and CDR2 ANQGSEA. The CDR3 has 13 residues. V gave up 7 bases and J gave up 3 bases; unmatched junction bases: 8. The DNA of the CDR3 is TGCAGCGCCCTGCGGGCGGGGGAAGAGACCCAGTACTTC. It is translated as CSALRAGEETQYF.

The chain combines TRBV3-1 with TRBJ1-6, with D possibly being TRBD1 (6 bases). CDR3 size: 14 residues. Germline lookup yields CDR1 LGHDT and CDR2 YNNKEL (reference sequence). V was pared by 7 bases and J by 3 bases, with 10 bases between. CDR3: CASTKGGYNSPLHF. CDR3 in DNA: TGTGCCAGCACCAAGGGGGGCTATAATTCACCCCTCCACTTT.

The V gene is TRBV6-1, the J gene TRBJ2-5; 8 bases are shared with TRBD1. The CDR3 spans 17 residues. The ends lost 6 bases at V and 2 bases at J; junction bases unmatched: 14. Germline V gives CDR1 MNHNS, CDR2 SASEGT. CDR3 protein: CASRGQGAKGIQETQYF. CDR3 coding DNA: TGTGCCAGCAGGGGGCAGGGGGCGAAAGGGATACAAGAGACCCAGTACTTC.

This clonotype was recorded many times. The J gene is TRBJ2-7, the V gene TRBV5-6; D is possibly TRBD1 (5 bases). Per the germline V gene, CDR1 is SGHDT and CDR2 is YYEEEE. V was shortened by 2 bases and J by 4 bases, with 19 bases between the two germline ends. This CDR3 spans 16 amino acids. The CDR3 DNA is TGTGCCAGCAGCTTTGGGCAGGGCGAATCCCTTTACGAGCAGTACTTC. Amino acid sequence: CASSFGQGESLYEQYF.

This clonotype was found a few times. The V gene is TRBV12-3 or TRBV12-4, the J gene TRBJ2-3; D is uncertain. The V end was cut by 6 bases, the J end by 0 bases, with 7 bases between. There are 13 residues in the CDR3. The CDR3 region is CASSQGSTDTQYF. The CDR3 DNA reads TGTGCCAGCAGCCAAGGTAGCACAGATACGCAGTATTTT.

This sequence joins TRBV20-1 and TRBJ2-6; D call uncertain. Trimming stripped 2 bases from V and 0 bases from J, with 5 bases between. In germline, CDR1 is DFQATT, CDR2 SNEGSKA (reference sequence). This CDR3 has 14 amino acids. The CDR3 spells CSARTPSGANVLTF. CDR3 bases: TGCAGTGCTAGAACCCCCTCTGGGGCCAACGTCCTGACTTTC.

This clonotype was recorded a few times. This chain joins TRBV7-2 and TRBJ1-2, with 9 nucleotides matching TRBD1. CDR1 and CDR2 (germline): SGHTA, FQGNSA. With 2 bases clipped from V and 4 bases from J, the junction kept 5 bases outside the gene matches. The CDR3 runs 15 residues. This CDR3 reads CASSLYRGRSYGYTF. In DNA, the CDR3 is TGTGCCAGCAGCTTATACAGGGGGCGTTCCTATGGCTACACCTTC.

The sample holds many counts of this clonotype. The chain employs TRBV27 and TRBJ1-2; 12 positions match TRBD1. The CDR3 runs 15 residues. Trimming at V came to 9 bases and at J to 1 base, leaving 6 bases not matched to a gene. Germline lookup yields CDR1 MNHEY and CDR2 SMNVEV (reference sequence). CDR3 DNA sequence: TGTGCCAGTGGGACAGGGGGCTGGAGTAACTATGGCTACACCTTC. This encodes CASGTGGWSNYGYTF.

This clonotype appeared a few times. J is TRBJ1-5 and V is TRBV29-1; D ambiguous. The CDR3 has 15 residues. V was pared by 3 bases and J by 2 bases, with 14 bases between. Germline loops: CDR1 SQVTM, CDR2 ANQGSEA. The CDR3 loop reads CSVDQRCSGNQPQHF. The CDR3 DNA is TGCAGCGTTGATCAGCGGTGTTCGGGCAATCAGCCCCAGCATTTT.

The CDR3 protein is CASSFEFPYEQYF. The DNA of the CDR3 is TGTGCCAGCAGCTTTGAGTTCCCCTACGAGCAGTACTTC. V and J are TRBV7-2 and TRBJ2-7; D unresolved. This CDR3 region has 13 residues. Trimming stripped 3 bases from V and 2 bases from J, with 8 bases between. The germline CDR1 and CDR2 sequences are SGHTA and FQGNSA. Complete variable domain (other parts from reference TRBV7-2 and TRBJ2-7): GAGVSQSPSNKVTEKGKDVELRCDPISGHTALYWYRQSLGQGLEFLIYFQGNSAPDKSGLPSDRFSAERTGGSVSTLTIQRTQQEDSAVYLCASSFEFPYEQYFGPGTRLTVT.

There are a few counts of this clonotype. This chain connects TRBV24-1 to TRBJ2-1; TRBD2 matches 12 bases. Germline CDR1 KGHDR, CDR2 SFDVKD. The CDR3 runs 17 residues. Trimming cost V 1 base and J 5 bases; bases outside gene matches: 5. The CDR3, as DNA: TGTGCCACCAGTGATTTCCGGACTAGCGGGAACCACAATGAGCAGTTCTTC. Translated: CATSDFRTSGNHNEQFF.

This clonotype was observed a handful of times. The rearrangement joins TRBV28 to TRBJ2-1, with TRBD1 as a possible D gene (6 bases). Germline V gene data show CDR1 as MDHEN and CDR2 as SYDVKM. This CDR3 has 13 amino acids. V lost 6 bases, J lost 8 bases, and 14 bases lay in between. In DNA, the CDR3 is TGTGCCAGCAGCCAGCGCAGGGGCCATGAGCAGTTCTTC. Protein sequence: CASSQRRGHEQFF.

This rearrangement joins TRBV6-5 to TRBJ1-2, with 12 bases fitting TRBD1. The J segment lost 7 bases and the V segment lost 2 bases, leaving 5 bases of the junction unmatched. The CDR3 consists of 15 residues. Germline CDR1 reads MNHEY; CDR2 reads SVGAGI. The CDR3 DNA reads as TGTGCCAGCAGTTACACCGGGACAGGGGGCTTTGGCTACACCTTC. Translating it yields CASSYTGTGGFGYTF.

This clonotype has ten or more counts. The chain carries TRBV5-1 and TRBJ2-2; D is undetermined. The CDR3 extends over 12 amino acids. Trimming took off 3 bases at V and 6 bases at J, with 6 bases between the two ends. Germline V gene data show CDR1 as SGHRS and CDR2 as YFSETQ. CDR3 loop: CASSWVAGELFF. The CDR3 nucleotides are TGCGCCAGCAGCTGGGTTGCCGGGGAGCTGTTTTTT.

This clonotype came up a few times. The chain carries TRBV29-1 and TRBJ2-7; 8 nucleotides match TRBD2. This CDR3 contains 14 residues. Looked up from germline, CDR1 is SQVTM and CDR2 is ANQGSEA. The J segment lost 3 bases and the V segment lost 6 bases, leaving 10 bases of the junction unmatched. CDR3 residues: CSVGAAGDGYEQYF. The CDR3 nucleotides read TGCAGCGTCGGGGCAGCGGGAGATGGCTACGAGCAGTACTTC.

This chain connects TRBV24-1 to TRBJ2-1, with TRBD2 as a possible D gene (6 bases). The CDR3 spans 12 residues. The germline gives CDR1 KGHDR, CDR2 SFDVKD. V was shortened by 9 bases and J by 4 bases, with 9 bases between the two germline ends. The CDR3 bases are TGTGCCACCGCAAGCGGGTACAATGAGCAGTTCTTC. Amino acid sequence: CATASGYNEQFF.

CDR3 region: CASSLRAQRLLGSYNEQFF. In DNA form, the CDR3 reads TGTGCCAGCAGCTTACGGGCGCAGCGCCTTCTCGGGTCCTACAATGAGCAGTTCTTC. The V gene is TRBV11-1, the J gene TRBJ2-1; D is undetermined. The CDR3 consists of 19 residues. V gave up 2 bases and J gave up 1 base, with 21 bases separating them. The germline CDR1 and CDR2 sequences are SGHAT and FQDESV (reference sequence).

This clonotype was observed a few times. This chain uses TRBV25-1 with TRBJ2-1, with 7 bases that match TRBD1. J was trimmed by 5 bases and V by 7 bases; bases with no gene match: 8. Per the germline V gene, CDR1 is MGHDK and CDR2 is SYGVNS. The CDR3 runs 14 residues. The CDR3 nucleotides read TGTGCCAGCAAAAAGAGGACAGGAGACAATGAGCAGTTCTTC. Encoded protein: CASKKRTGDNEQFF.

This clonotype was seen many times. This chain uses TRBV7-2 with TRBJ2-7; 7 bases map to TRBD2. Germline CDR1 and CDR2: SGHTA and FQGNSA. V was pared by 5 bases and J by 0 bases, with 13 bases of the junction left unmatched. This CDR3 is 17 amino acids long. The chain's CDR3 is CASSQRGSSGFSYEQYF. The CDR3 DNA reads TGTGCCAGCAGCCAGCGCGGCTCTAGCGGATTCTCCTACGAGCAGTACTTC.

This clonotype was counted a few times. The chain joins TRBV3-1 to TRBJ2-1; no firm D call. The V and J ends lost 4 bases and 7 bases respectively, with 14 bases between them. From germline, CDR1 is LGHDT and CDR2 YNNKEL (reference sequence). The CDR3 loop spans 14 amino acids. The DNA of the CDR3 is TGTGCCAGCAGCCCCGTCCCCCTGGGGAATGAGCAGTTCTTC. Protein product: CASSPVPLGNEQFF.

This clonotype occurred a few times. This chain joins TRBV5-6 and TRBJ2-2; D ambiguous. Trimming pared 4 bases from V and 0 bases from J, leaving 7 bases between. Germline values: CDR1 SGHDT, CDR2 YYEEEE. The CDR3 contains 14 residues. CDR3 amino acids: CASSVAPNTGELFF. The CDR3 DNA sequence: TGTGCCAGCAGCGTCGCGCCGAACACCGGGGAGCTGTTTTTT.

This clonotype was observed at least ten times. The chain links TRBV20-1 to TRBJ2-1, with 12 nucleotides matching TRBD1. V trimming: 7 bases; J trimming: 2 bases; junction bases outside the gene matches: 9. This CDR3 has 16 amino acids. The V gene's germline CDR1 is DFQATT and CDR2 SNEGSKA (reference sequence). CDR3 region: CSVPGQGARPYNEQFF. CDR3 bases: TGCAGTGTGCCGGGACAGGGGGCTCGTCCCTACAATGAGCAGTTCTTC.

This clonotype appeared many times. V gene TRBV5-1 combines with J gene TRBJ2-5; tentative D call: TRBD1 (7 bases). The CDR3 runs 15 residues. Trimming removed 0 bases at V and 4 bases at J, with 13 bases between. Per the germline V gene, CDR1 is SGHRS and CDR2 is YFSETQ. This CDR3 reads CASSLGRQGGETQYF. CDR3 nucleotides: TGCGCCAGCAGCTTGGGACGACAGGGAGGAGAGACCCAGTACTTC. Drawing the rest from reference TRBV5-1 and TRBJ2-5, the complete variable domain is KAGVTQTPRYLIKTRGQQVTLSCSPISGHRSVSWYQQTPGQGLQFLFEYFSETQRNKGNFPGRFSGRQFSNSRSEMNVSTLELGDSALYLCASSLGRQGGETQYFGPGTRLLVL.

This clonotype was recorded many times. The chain combines TRBV5-1 with TRBJ2-1; the D gene is possibly TRBD1 (5 bases). This CDR3 comprises 13 residues. V was cut by 1 base and J by 6 bases, with 8 bases left in between. Per germline, CDR1 SGHRS and CDR2 YFSETQ. This CDR3 reads CASSLLQANEQFF. The CDR3 nucleotides are TGCGCCAGCAGCTTGTTACAGGCCAATGAGCAGTTCTTC. Looking up the rest from reference TRBV5-1 and TRBJ2-1 gives the full variable domain: KAGVTQTPRYLIKTRGQQVTLSCSPISGHRSVSWYQQTPGQGLQFLFEYFSETQRNKGNFPGRFSGRQFSNSRSEMNVSTLELGDSALYLCASSLLQANEQFFGPGTRLTVL.

Only a few counts were recorded for this clonotype. The gene calls are TRBV12-3 or TRBV12-4 and TRBJ2-3; D is unresolved. V was trimmed by 3 bases and J by 4 bases, leaving 5 bases between them. This CDR3 is built from 12 residues. CDR3 nucleotide sequence: TGTGCCAGCAGTTTTTCCGCAGATACGCAGTATTTT. Protein product: CASSFSADTQYF.

J is TRBJ2-7 and V is TRBV10-3; TRBD2 matches 8 bases. The CDR3 totals 16 residues. Trimming removed 10 bases from V and 0 bases from J; junction bases left unmatched: 14. Germline V gene sequence: CDR1 ENHRY, CDR2 SYGVKD. The CDR3 DNA follows: TGTGCCACAAGCCGGGGGGGCAAAACCCTCTCCTACGAGCAGTACTTC. It codes for CATSRGGKTLSYEQYF.

This clonotype has just a few counts. The chain links TRBV27 to TRBJ2-1; the match to TRBD2 covers 13 bases. The length of the CDR3 is 18 residues. V gave up 3 bases and J gave up 2 bases; unmatched junction bases: 7. Germline V lookup: CDR1 MNHEY, CDR2 SMNVEV (reference sequence). Written as DNA, the CDR3 is TGTGCCAGCAGTTTTGTGGGACTAGCGGGGATTACCTACAATGAGCAGTTCTTC. It codes for CASSFVGLAGITYNEQFF.

This clonotype was counted between two and nine times. The rearrangement joins TRBV7-9 to TRBJ2-1, with D hard to call. The CDR3 covers 12 residues. Germline lookup yields CDR1 SEHNR and CDR2 FQNEAQ (reference sequence). V lost 2 bases and J lost 9, with 8 bases in between. CDR3 loop: CASSLSLAEQFF. CDR3 bases: TGTGCCAGCAGCTTATCACTGGCTGAGCAGTTCTTC.

The chain links TRBV6-2 or TRBV6-3 to TRBJ2-7, with D perhaps TRBD2 (6 bases). Germline lookup yields CDR1 MNHEY and CDR2 SVGEGT. The CDR3 totals 14 residues. V dropped 0 bases and J dropped 5 bases, with 11 bases sitting between them. Here the CDR3 DNA reads TGTGCCAGCAGTTACTCGGGGAGGACCCACGAGCAGTACTTC. Translating it yields CASSYSGRTHEQYF.

The chain employs TRBV7-2 and TRBJ2-5, with D perhaps matching TRBD1 (6 bases). From germline, CDR1 is SGHTA and CDR2 FQGNSA. CDR3 size: 14 residues. With 2 bases removed from V and 5 bases from J, the gap between germline ends came to 12 bases. For the CDR3, the DNA is TGTGCCAGCAGCTTATCTGGGGGCTACGAGACCCAGTACTTC. Its protein is CASSLSGGYETQYF.

The chain is built from TRBV2 and TRBJ2-5; 7 bases agree with TRBD2. Germline lookup yields CDR1 SNHLY and CDR2 FYNNEI. V trimming: 4 bases; J trimming: 5 bases; junction bases outside the gene matches: 7. The CDR3 is 14 residues long. CDR3 bases: TGTGCCAGCAGTGTACAGGCGCGGGGGGAGACCCAGTACTTC. Encoded protein: CASSVQARGETQYF.